This is a list of T cell receptor beta chains from one sample in a study of blood T cell repertoires in COVID-19. Using immunoSEQ multiplex PCR, the repertoire was profiled, and TCRdb retains in-frame clones only, with some absent. The sample consists of some 190,000 clones, roughly nine tenths of them appearing once. Sequencing was done on a sample of peripheral blood. All receptors come from a man under 40 with acute or convalescent COVID-19. CDR3s include the opening cysteine and the closing phenylalanine or tryptophan. D genes are given only for firm matches. Clone size is shown for a subset of rows, as once, few, many or a class of expanded clone.

TRBJ2-2	TRBD1	TRBV10-3	-	TGTGCCATCAGAGGACAGGGGATGAACACCGGGGAGCTGTTTTTT	CAIRGQGMNTGELFF
TRBJ1-1	-	TRBV6-1	-	TGTGCCAGCACAACTGAAGCTTTCTTT	CASTTEAFF
TRBJ2-1	TRBD2	TRBV28	-	TGTGCCAGCAGTTTAGTCCCGACTAGCCCTAAATCTGGGCAGTTCTTC	CASSLVPTSPKSGQFF
TRBJ2-7	TRBD2	TRBV4-1	-	TGCGCCAGCAGCCTGAGCCCGGCTAGCGGGGGGCCCTACGAGCAGTACTTC	CASSLSPASGGPYEQYF
TRBJ2-1	TRBD2	TRBV12-3/TRBV12-4	once	TGTGCCAGCAGTCTAGGGACTACTAATGAGCAGTTCTTC	CASSLGTTNEQFF
TRBJ1-2	-	TRBV27	-	TGTGCCAGCAGCCCAATAAGTTGGGGCAGCCCTAACTATGGCTACACCTTC	CASSPISWGSPNYGYTF
TRBJ2-5	-	TRBV7-9	-	TGTGCCAGCAGCTCTTCCCTACCGTCATCAGGGCGAGAGACCCAGTACTTC	CASSSSLPSSGRETQYF
TRBJ1-1	-	TRBV11-3	-	TGTGCCAGCAGCCTCACAGTGGACACTGAAGCTTTCTTT	CASSLTVDTEAFF
TRBJ1-1	TRBD1	TRBV2	once	TGTGCCAGCAGGGACAGGGGGCTGATGAACACTGAAGCTTTCTTT	CASRDRGLMNTEAFF
TRBJ2-7	-	TRBV3-1/TRBV3-2	-	TGTGCCAGCAGCTTCCAGGGGTACGAGCAGTACTTC	CASSFQGYEQYF
TRBJ2-5	-	TRBV5-1	-	TGCGCCAGCAGCTCTGGGGGCGATGCGACCCAGTACTTC	CASSSGGDATQYF
TRBJ1-5	-	TRBV7-9	-	TGTGCCAGCAGCCTAAGAGACACCAGCAATCAGCCCCAGCATTTT	CASSLRDTSNQPQHF
TRBJ2-3	TRBD2	TRBV7-7	once	TGTGCTAGCAGCTTAGGAGGTAGCGGGGGATTTGCAGATACGCAGTATTTT	CASSLGGSGGFADTQYF
TRBJ1-5	-	TRBV5-1	-	TGCGCCAGCAGTTCCGACAGAAATCAGCCCCAGCATTTT	CASSSDRNQPQHF
TRBJ2-3	TRBD2	TRBV11-1	-	TGTGCCAGCAGCTTCATAGCGGGAGAAGGATCAGATACGCAGTATTTT	CASSFIAGEGSDTQYF
TRBJ1-3	-	TRBV10-2	once	TGCGCCAGCAGTGGGTCCGCGACGAACAGGAGATATGGAGACACCATATATTTT	CASSGSATNRRYGDTIYF
TRBJ1-6	-	TRBV28	-	TGTGCCAGCAGCTCTACTAGGTCACCCCTCCACTTT	CASSSTRSPLHF
TRBJ2-5	TRBD2	TRBV10-3	-	TGTGCCATCAGTGGTAGCGGGCAACAACAAGAGACCCAGTACTTC	CAISGSGQQQETQYF
TRBJ1-4	-	TRBV19	-	TGTGCCAGTAAAAGATCGGAGGCGGGAAAACTGTTTTTT	CASKRSEAGKLFF
TRBJ2-1	TRBD2	TRBV7-3	-	TGTGCCAGCAGCTTAAGGCTAGCGGGAGGGAATGAGCAGTTCTTC	CASSLRLAGGNEQFF
TRBJ2-1	TRBD1	TRBV28	-	TGTGCCAGCACCTCGGGACAGGGAAGTTTTGGGCAGTTCTTC	CASTSGQGSFGQFF
TRBJ2-2	TRBD2	TRBV5-1	-	TGCGCCAGCAGCTTGGTTGCGGGAGGCAGCACCGGGGAGCTGTTTTTT	CASSLVAGGSTGELFF
TRBJ1-2	TRBD1	TRBV2	-	TGTGCCAGCAGTACCGAGGGACAGGGGGCGCAGGGCTACACCTTC	CASSTEGQGAQGYTF
TRBJ2-3	-	TRBV7-3	-	TGTGCCAGCAGCCGACCCGGGGATACGCAGTATTTT	CASSRPGDTQYF
TRBJ1-1	-	TRBV6-5	-	TGTGCCAGCACCAAACTCACTGAAGCTTTCTTT	CASTKLTEAFF
TRBJ2-7	TRBD2	TRBV10-2	-	TGCGCCAGCATCCGGACTAGCGGGAGCTTCAACGAGCAGTACTTC	CASIRTSGSFNEQYF
TRBJ1-2	-	TRBV2	-	TGTGCCAGCAACCAAGCGGGGCGGTTCTATGGCTACACCTTC	CASNQAGRFYGYTF
TRBJ1-5	TRBD1	TRBV19	-	TGTGCCAGTAGTATCGGGGACAGGAATATCCAGCCCCAGCATTTT	CASSIGDRNIQPQHF
TRBJ2-7	TRBD1	TRBV7-9	-	TGTGCCAGCAGCCCGGACAGGGGCGAGCAGTACTTC	CASSPDRGEQYF
TRBJ2-3	-	TRBV3-1/TRBV3-2	-	TGTGCCAGCAGCTATAGCACAGATACGCAGTATTTT	CASSYSTDTQYF
TRBJ1-5	-	TRBV6-4	-	TGTGCCAGTGCCGTGGGGCCCCATCAGCCCCAGCATTTT	CASAVGPHQPQHF
TRBJ1-3	-	TRBV7-9	-	TGTGCCAGCAGCCAGTGGGGGGGCACTGGAAACACCATATATTTT	CASSQWGGTGNTIYF
TRBJ2-3	TRBD2	TRBV18	-	TGTGCCAGCTCCCAAGCGGGACTTAGCACAGATACGCAGTATTTT	CASSQAGLSTDTQYF
TRBJ1-5	-	TRBV11-2	-	TGTGCCAGCAGCTTAATTTCGGATCAGCCCCAGCATTTT	CASSLISDQPQHF
TRBJ1-3	-	TRBV7-3	once	TGTGCCAGCAGCCCAACAGGTTCTGGAAACACCATATATTTT	CASSPTGSGNTIYF
TRBJ2-2	-	TRBV24-1	-	TGTGCCACCAGTGATTCGACTCCGAGGACCGGGGAGCTGTTTTTT	CATSDSTPRTGELFF
TRBJ2-5	TRBD1	TRBV5-1	-	TGCGCCAGCAGCGTCACAGGGGTCCTTGCTGAGACCCAGTACTTC	CASSVTGVLAETQYF
TRBJ1-4	-	TRBV25-1	-	TGTGCCAGCAGTGACAGGCGCCCGCCTTTTGAAAAACTGTTTTTT	CASSDRRPPFEKLFF
TRBJ2-1	TRBD1	TRBV11-3	-	TGTGCCAGCAGCTCGACAGGGGATGAGCAGTTCTTC	CASSSTGDEQFF
TRBJ2-3	-	TRBV27	-	TGTGCCAGCAGTTTCGGGAGAGGGACAGATACGCAGTATTTT	CASSFGRGTDTQYF
TRBJ1-1	-	TRBV10-2	-	TGCGCCAGCAGTGAGTCGAATTTTCCCAGGGGACCCCACACTGAAGCTTTCTTT	CASSESNFPRGPHTEAFF
TRBJ1-1	TRBD1	TRBV24-1	-	TGTGCCACCAGTGTACAGGGGGGTAACACTGAAGCTTTCTTT	CATSVQGGNTEAFF
TRBJ2-2	TRBD1	TRBV12-5	-	TGTGCTAGTGGTCAAGGACAGGGGGTTGGCACCGGGGAGCTGTTTTTT	CASGQGQGVGTGELFF
TRBJ1-2	-	TRBV5-4	-	TGTGCCAGCAGCCCCTGGGGAGGGGAGGCAGGCTATGGCTACACCTTC	CASSPWGGEAGYGYTF
TRBJ1-1	TRBD1	TRBV29-1	-	TGCAGCGCCTCAGGGGGTTCGGCCACTGAAGCTTTCTTT	CSASGGSATEAFF
TRBJ2-3	TRBD2	TRBV29-1	-	TGCAGCGGGATGCCTACCGGGACTAGCGGGAGATACAAAGATACGCAGTATTTT	CSGMPTGTSGRYKDTQYF
TRBJ1-1	TRBD1	TRBV28	few	TGTGCCAGCAGTATACGGACAGGGGGCCTCATGAACACTGAAGCTTTCTTT	CASSIRTGGLMNTEAFF
TRBJ2-5	TRBD1	TRBV28	-	TGTGCCAGCAGTTTTCCGTCGACAGGGGGGACCCAGTACTTC	CASSFPSTGGTQYF
TRBJ1-6	-	TRBV30	-	TGTGCCTGGAGTGTTTCAGGGATTTCACCCCTCCACTTT	CAWSVSGISPLHF
TRBJ2-2	-	TRBV10-3	-	TGTGCCCCCCCCCGGGGGGCCGTCGGGGAGCTGTTTTTT	CAPPRGAVGELFF
TRBJ2-1	TRBD2	TRBV6-5	-	TGTGCCAGTAGGGAGGCTAGCGGGCTAAATGAGCAGTTCTTC	CASREASGLNEQFF
TRBJ1-3	-	TRBV6-4	-	TGTGCCAGAGGCAGGTTATCTGGAAACACCATATATTTT	CARGRLSGNTIYF
TRBJ2-7	-	TRBV4-2	-	TGTGCCAGCAGCCGGGGCTTTGGGGCGGACGCATACGAGCAGTACTTC	CASSRGFGADAYEQYF
TRBJ2-3	-	TRBV5-1	-	TGCGCCAGCATCTCAGGGACTAGCACAGATACGCAGTATTTT	CASISGTSTDTQYF
TRBJ2-5	TRBD2	TRBV2	-	TGTGCCAGCAGAAAGACCGGGGGAGGGGCTAGAGAGACCCAGTACTTC	CASRKTGGGARETQYF
TRBJ1-3	-	TRBV19	-	TGTGCCAGTAGTATAGAACGGAGGAGAGACACCATATATTTT	CASSIERRRDTIYF
TRBJ2-1	-	TRBV18	-	TGTGCCAGCTCACCACCCACAGCCTACAATGAGCAGTTCTTC	CASSPPTAYNEQFF
TRBJ2-2	-	TRBV6-5	-	TGTGCCAGCAGTTCACGAGAGACATTTTACACCGGGGAGCTGTTTTTT	CASSSRETFYTGELFF
TRBJ1-6	-	TRBV3-1/TRBV3-2	-	TGTGCCAGCAGCCTCCCTAGATCACCCCTCCACTTT	CASSLPRSPLHF
TRBJ1-1	-	TRBV5-1	-	TGCGCCAGCAGCCCATCCCGGCGGTTGCCGAACACTGAAGCTTTCTTT	CASSPSRRLPNTEAFF